This T cell receptor (beta chain) stems from a study of blood T cell repertoires in COVID-19. Background on the study: Researchers got acute and convalescent COVID-19 samples from the United States, Italy and Spain. PBMCs, B-cell-depleted T cells, or T cells were the source of the cDNA or gDNA that made up the material.

In the authors' workflow: Amplification from reference gene primers served as the basis for estimated nucleated cell counts. Method: immunoSEQ multiplex PCR; TCRdb's copy keeps in-frame clones and lacks some. D and trimming come from the DNA, and the V and J calls and clone size come from that table. This table holds tens of thousands of clones, approximately 89% found once. CDR3 length equals 18 residues. With V trimmed by 6 bases and J by 1 base, 9 bases remained unmatched. Germline CDR1 is KGHSH and CDR2 is LQKENI. V gene TRBV18 combines with J gene TRBJ1-6; the match to TRBD1 covers 10 bases. The sequence was collected from a human donor in a cohort sampled during active COVID-19. Input material: peripheral blood. CDR3: CASSTTGGRGSYNSPLHF. CDR3 sequence (DNA): TGTGCCAGCTCGACGACAGGGGGCAGAGGTTCCTATAATTCACCCCTCCACTTT.